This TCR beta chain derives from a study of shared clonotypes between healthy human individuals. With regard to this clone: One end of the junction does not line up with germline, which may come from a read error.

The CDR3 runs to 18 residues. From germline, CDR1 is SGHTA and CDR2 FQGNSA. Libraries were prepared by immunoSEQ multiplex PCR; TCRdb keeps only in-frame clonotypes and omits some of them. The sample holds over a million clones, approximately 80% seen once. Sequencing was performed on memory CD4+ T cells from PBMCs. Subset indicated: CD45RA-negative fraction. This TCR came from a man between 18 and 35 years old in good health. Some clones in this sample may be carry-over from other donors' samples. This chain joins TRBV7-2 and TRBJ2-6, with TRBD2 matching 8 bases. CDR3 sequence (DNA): TGTGCCAGCAGCTCTCCGGGAGGGGGGAGTTCTGGGGCCGACGTCCTGACTTTC. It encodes CASSSPGGGSSGADVLTF.